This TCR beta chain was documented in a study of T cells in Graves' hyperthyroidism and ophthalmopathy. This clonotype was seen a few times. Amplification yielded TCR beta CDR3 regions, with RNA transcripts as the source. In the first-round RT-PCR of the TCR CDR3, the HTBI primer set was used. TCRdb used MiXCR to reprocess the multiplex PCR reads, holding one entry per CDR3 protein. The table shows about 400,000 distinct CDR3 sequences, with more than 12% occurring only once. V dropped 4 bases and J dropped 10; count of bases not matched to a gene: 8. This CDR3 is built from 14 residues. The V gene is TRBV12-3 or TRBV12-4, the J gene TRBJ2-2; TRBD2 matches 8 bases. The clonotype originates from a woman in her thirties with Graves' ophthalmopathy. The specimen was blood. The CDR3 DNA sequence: TGTGCCAGCAGTTCAATCGGGGGGGCCTTGGAGCTGTTTTTT. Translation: CASSSIGGALELFF.